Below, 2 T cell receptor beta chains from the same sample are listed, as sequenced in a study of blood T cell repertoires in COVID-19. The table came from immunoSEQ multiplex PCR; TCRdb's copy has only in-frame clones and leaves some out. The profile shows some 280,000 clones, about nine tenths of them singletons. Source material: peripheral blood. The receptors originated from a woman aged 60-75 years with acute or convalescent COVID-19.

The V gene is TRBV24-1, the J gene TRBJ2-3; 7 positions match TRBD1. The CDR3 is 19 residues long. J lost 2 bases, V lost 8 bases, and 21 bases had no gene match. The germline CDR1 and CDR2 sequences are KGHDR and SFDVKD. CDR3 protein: CATKRGPSSGGTYTDTQYF. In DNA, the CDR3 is TGTGCCACCAAAAGGGGGCCGTCCAGCGGAGGAACTTACACAGATACGCAGTATTTT.

CDR3 loop: CATSDSGLAGMKTQYF. The CDR3 coding sequence is TGTGCCACCAGTGATTCGGGACTAGCGGGGATGAAGACCCAGTACTTC. The J gene is TRBJ2-5, the V gene TRBV24-1, with 13 bases identical to TRBD2. V was clipped by 2 bases and J by 6 bases; unmatched bases: 5. The CDR3 loop spans 16 amino acids. Germline assignment: CDR1 KGHDR and CDR2 SFDVKD.